The clone carrying this T cell receptor beta chain was counted a few times. Its antigen is undetermined. This entry is derived from a study of response to subunit inactivated influenza vaccine. Points from the study as a whole: After each seasonal influenza vaccination, few new T cells are recruited, the authors suggested.

TCRdb reprocessed the RT-PCR reads with MiXCR, giving one entry per CDR3 protein. Of under 550,000 distinct CDR3 sequences listed, approximately 7.8% were seen once; the top ten hold about an eighth. The source is a man between 50 and 69 years old who received an inactivated influenza vaccine. Here the sequenced sample was PBMCs from blood, taken roughly 24 months after vaccination.

The CDR3 bases are TGTGCCAGCAGCCCCGACAGATTCTCTGGAAACACCATATATTTT. Its protein is CASSPDRFSGNTIYF. The chain employs TRBV28 and TRBJ1-3, with D perhaps matching TRBD1 (5 bases). CDR1 and CDR2 (germline): MDHEN, SYDVKM. V was trimmed by 6 bases and J by 0 bases, leaving 12 bases between them. The CDR3 loop spans 15 amino acids. The entire variable domain, with the rest obtained from reference TRBV28 and TRBJ1-3, is as follows: DVKVTQSSRYLVKRTGEKVFLECVQDMDHENMFWYRQDPGLGLRLIYFSYDVKMKEKGDIPEGYSVSREKKERFSLILESASTNQTSMYLCASSPDRFSGNTIYFGEGSWLTVV.